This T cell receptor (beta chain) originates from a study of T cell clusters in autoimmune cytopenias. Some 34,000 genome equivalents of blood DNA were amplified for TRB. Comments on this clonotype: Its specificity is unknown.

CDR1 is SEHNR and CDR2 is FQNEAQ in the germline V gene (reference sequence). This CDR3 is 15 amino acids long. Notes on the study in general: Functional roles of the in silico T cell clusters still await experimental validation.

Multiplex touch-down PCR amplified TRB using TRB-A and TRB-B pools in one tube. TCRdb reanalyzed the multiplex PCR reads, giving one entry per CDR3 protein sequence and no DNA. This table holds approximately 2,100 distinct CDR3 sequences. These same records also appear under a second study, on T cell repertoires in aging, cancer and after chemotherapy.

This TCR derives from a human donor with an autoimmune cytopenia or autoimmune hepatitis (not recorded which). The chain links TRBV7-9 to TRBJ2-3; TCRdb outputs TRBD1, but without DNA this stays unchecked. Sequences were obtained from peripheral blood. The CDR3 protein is CASSFRERFTDTQYF.